Shown below are 20 T cell receptor beta chains from a single sample sequenced in a study of shared clonotypes between healthy human individuals. The table came from immunoSEQ multiplex PCR; TCRdb's copy has only in-frame clones and leaves some out. The repertoire holds more than 200,000 clones, with over 60% as singletons. The sample taken for sequencing was memory CD4+ T cells sorted from blood. This sample's subset: CD45RA-negative fraction. The receptor source for this set is a man between 25 and 39 years old in good health.

This clone was counted ten times or more. The sample contains more than one DNA sequence encoding this CDR3. This chain uses TRBV6-4 with TRBJ2-1; D uncertain. The CDR3 extends over 13 amino acids. The germline V and J ends were trimmed by 2 bases and 0 bases, with 2 bases remaining between them. Germline V gene sequence: CDR1 MRHNA, CDR2 SNTAGT. CDR3 nucleotide sequence: TGTGCCAGCAGTGACAGCTCCTACAATGAGCAGTTCTTC. It yields the protein CASSDSSYNEQFF.

The chain combines TRBV6-6 with TRBJ2-7; TRBD1 matches 7 bases. The V gene end was trimmed by 7 bases and the J gene end by 2 bases; junction bases not matched to a gene: 5. The germline gives CDR1 MNHNY, CDR2 SVGAGI (reference sequence). This CDR3 has 13 residues. The CDR3 DNA is TGTGCCAGCACCGACAGGGTCCCCTACGAGCAGTACTTC. Its translation is CASTDRVPYEQYF.

V usage is TRBV6-5 and J usage is TRBJ1-1; 7 nucleotides agree with TRBD1. The CDR3 has 15 residues. The germline V gene encodes CDR1 MNHEY and CDR2 SVGAGI. Trimming at V came to 3 bases and at J to 1 base, leaving 5 bases not matched to a gene. The CDR3 DNA reads TGTGCCAGCAGTTATTCCGACAGGGAGAACACTGAAGCTTTCTTT. Residues: CASSYSDRENTEAFF.

V and J are TRBV25-1 and TRBJ2-1; 13 nucleotides line up with TRBD2. The CDR3 sequence is 17 residues long. Losses at the gene ends were 4 bases for V and 0 bases for J; bases not matched to a gene: 3. The germline V gene has CDR1 MGHDK and CDR2 SYGVNS. The CDR3, as DNA: TGTGCCAGCAGTGGAGGGACTAGCGGGACCTCCTACAATGAGCAGTTCTTC. It is translated as CASSGGTSGTSYNEQFF.

In its sample, this clone was seen once. This rearrangement joins TRBV7-9 to TRBJ2-1; no definite D call. V was pared by 10 bases and J by 0 bases, with 22 bases between. Germline assignment: CDR1 SEHNR and CDR2 FQNEAQ (reference sequence). This CDR3 is built from 17 residues. In nucleotides, the CDR3 is TGTGCCACCCCCCCCTCCCGAGTGTCCGGCTCCTACAATGAGCAGTTCTTC. Protein: CATPPSRVSGSYNEQFF.

This clone was counted a single time. The chain is built from TRBV9 and TRBJ2-7, with TRBD1 identical over 8 bases. V shed 3 bases and J 0 bases; nucleotides not matched to a gene: 5. In germline, CDR1 is SGDLS, CDR2 YYNGEE. This CDR3 contains 15 residues. The CDR3 reads CASSAGQGRSYEQYF. The CDR3 nucleotides read TGTGCCAGCAGCGCCGGACAGGGCCGCTCCTACGAGCAGTACTTC. Filled out from reference TRBV9 and TRBJ2-7, the complete variable domain reads DSGVTQTPKHLITATGQRVTLRCSPRSGDLSVYWYQQSLDQGLQFLIQYYNGEERAKGNILERFSAQQFPDLHSELNLSSLELGDSALYFCASSAGQGRSYEQYFGPGTRLTVT.

The rearrangement uses TRBV2 and TRBJ2-7, with D possibly being TRBD1 (5 bases). CDR1 is SNHLY, CDR2 FYNNEI, per germline. This CDR3 comprises 16 residues. V was pared by 9 bases and J by 2 bases, with 23 bases between. CDR3 DNA: TGTGCCAGAGTGCCCCTTTCAGGGAAGAGAACCTACGAGCAGTACTTC. The encoded protein is CARVPLSGKRTYEQYF.

This chain joins TRBV2 and TRBJ1-1, with D possibly TRBD1 on 5 matching bases. The V end lost 3 bases, the J end lost 0 bases, and 5 bases lay between the germline ends. Germline CDR1 reads SNHLY; CDR2 reads FYNNEI. CDR3 length: 13 amino acids. The DNA of the CDR3 is TGTGCCAGCAGTGAGGGACTGAACACTGAAGCTTTCTTT. It yields the protein CASSEGLNTEAFF.

DNA of the CDR3: TGTGCCAGCAGCTTGGGGGTCGGGACGAACACCGGGGAGCTGTTTTTT. Amino acids: CASSLGVGTNTGELFF. The chain carries TRBV5-6 and TRBJ2-2; possibly TRBD2 for D (5 bases). Looked up from germline, CDR1 is SGHDT and CDR2 is YYEEEE. The V end lost 0 bases, the J end lost 0 bases, and 9 bases lay between the germline ends. The CDR3 is 16 residues long.

V is TRBV19 and J is TRBJ1-5, with D perhaps TRBD1 (5 bases). Trimming removed 6 bases from V and 0 bases from J, with 12 bases in between. Germline-derived CDR1 and CDR2 are LNHDA and SQIVND (reference sequence). The CDR3 has 15 residues. CDR3 region: CASSDSDSSNQPQHF. DNA for the CDR3: TGTGCCAGTAGCGACTCTGACAGTAGCAATCAGCCCCAGCATTTT.

The V and J genes are TRBV28 and TRBJ2-7; D is unclear. CDR1 is MDHEN and CDR2 is SYDVKM in the germline V gene. Between the trimmed V and J ends, which lost 3 bases and 6 bases, there was a span of 9 bases. This CDR3 has 12 amino acids. CDR3 sequence: CASSFRMGEQYF. CDR3 DNA sequence: TGTGCCAGCAGTTTTCGAATGGGCGAGCAGTACTTC.

V gene TRBV11-2 combines with J gene TRBJ1-2; TRBD1 matches at 7 bases. Losses at the gene ends were 5 bases for V and 8 bases for J; bases not matched to a gene: 14. Germline CDR1 reads SGHAT; CDR2 reads FQNNGV. The CDR3 extends over 15 amino acids. The CDR3 nucleotides read TGTGCCAGCAGCCCGTCGACAGGGAATCTTGGCGGCTACACCTTC. As protein: CASSPSTGNLGGYTF.

V gene TRBV4-3 combines with J gene TRBJ1-5, with 7 bases fitting TRBD1. CDR3 length: 14 amino acids. Germline CDR1 LGHNA, CDR2 YSLEER. The trim removed 1 base at V and 6 bases at J, leaving 3 bases unmatched. CDR3 coding DNA: TGCGCCAGCAGCCAAGGACAGGGCAGTCAGCCCCAGCATTTT. Amino acid sequence: CASSQGQGSQPQHF.

The chain uses TRBV7-2 and TRBJ2-5; the D is unclear. This CDR3 contains 16 residues. Germline V lookup: CDR1 SGHTA, CDR2 FQGNSA. V lost 2 bases and J 0 bases, leaving 13 bases between the germline ends. The CDR3 loop is CASSLFWSQYQETQYF. CDR3 coding DNA: TGTGCCAGCAGCTTATTTTGGAGTCAATACCAAGAGACCCAGTACTTC.

This clone was counted only a few times. This sequence joins TRBV7-8 and TRBJ2-1; 7 bases fit TRBD2. V lost 3 bases, J lost 3 bases, and 8 bases stayed unmatched. The germline V gene has CDR1 SGHVS and CDR2 FQNEAQ. The CDR3 contains 16 residues. The CDR3 here is CASSFSAAGVYNEQFF. The DNA of the CDR3 is TGTGCCAGCAGCTTTTCGGCCGCGGGAGTCTACAATGAGCAGTTCTTC. The complete variable domain, with remaining parts taken from reference TRBV7-8 and TRBJ2-1, reads GAGVSQSPRYKVAKRGQDVALRCDPISGHVSLFWYQQALGQGPEFLTYFQNEAQLDKSGLPSDRFFAERPEGSVSTLKIQRTQQEDSAVYLCASSFSAAGVYNEQFFGPGTRLTVL.

This chain connects TRBV5-5 to TRBJ2-1; possibly TRBD1 or TRBD2 for D (6 bases each). Trimming left V 0 bases short and J 2 bases short, with 9 bases between. CDR1 is SGHKS, CDR2 YYEKEE, per germline (reference sequence). The length of the CDR3 is 15 residues. The CDR3 sequence: CASSLGRGAYNEQFF. DNA of the CDR3: TGTGCCAGCAGCTTGGGGAGGGGGGCCTACAATGAGCAGTTCTTC.

A few counts support this clone. This rearrangement joins TRBV19 to TRBJ1-1; TRBD1 aligns across 12 bases. The CDR3 runs 16 residues. Germline V gene sequence: CDR1 LNHDA, CDR2 SQIVND (reference sequence). J gave up 7 bases and V 0 bases, and 6 bases lay outside the gene matches. The CDR3 spells CASSIDAGTGGFEAFF. Here the CDR3 DNA reads TGTGCCAGTAGTATAGATGCCGGGACAGGGGGCTTTGAAGCTTTCTTT.

The chain is built from TRBV7-2 and TRBJ2-7; D gene uncertain. The CDR3 runs to 13 residues. With 0 bases removed from V and 6 bases from J, the gap between germline ends came to 9 bases. CDR1 and CDR2 (germline): SGHTA, FQGNSA. The CDR3 loop is CASSLAGRGEQYF. As DNA, the CDR3 is TGTGCCAGCAGCTTAGCGGGTCGCGGCGAGCAGTACTTC.

The J gene is TRBJ2-1, the V gene TRBV5-4, with 7 nucleotides matching TRBD2. CDR3 length: 18 amino acids. J lost 2 bases, V lost 0 bases, and 11 bases had no gene match. Germline V gene data show CDR1 as SGHNT and CDR2 as YYREEE (reference sequence). CDR3 nucleotide sequence: TGTGCCAGCAGCTTGGGGGGACCCGGAGCGGGAACCTACAATGAGCAGTTCTTC. Translation gives CASSLGGPGAGTYNEQFF.

V usage is TRBV6-5 and J usage is TRBJ1-1; D perhaps matches TRBD1 (5 bases). The germline V and J ends were trimmed by 5 bases and 4 bases, with 11 bases remaining between them. The CDR3 is made up of 13 amino acids. The germline V gene encodes CDR1 MNHEY and CDR2 SVGAGI. The CDR3 DNA reads TGTGCCAGCAGTAACGGGGCGACCACTGAAGCTTTCTTT. It is translated as CASSNGATTEAFF.